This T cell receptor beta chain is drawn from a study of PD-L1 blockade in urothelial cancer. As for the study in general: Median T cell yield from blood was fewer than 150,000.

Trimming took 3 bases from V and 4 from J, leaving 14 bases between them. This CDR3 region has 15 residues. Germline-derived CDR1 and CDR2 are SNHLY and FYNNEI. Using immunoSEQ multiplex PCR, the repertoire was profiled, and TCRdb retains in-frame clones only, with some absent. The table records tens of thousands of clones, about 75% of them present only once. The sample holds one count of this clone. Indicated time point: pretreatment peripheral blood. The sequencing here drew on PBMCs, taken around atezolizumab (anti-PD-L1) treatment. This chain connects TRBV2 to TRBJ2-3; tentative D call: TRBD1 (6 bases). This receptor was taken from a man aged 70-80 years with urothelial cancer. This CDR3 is CASSDTGLNADTQYF. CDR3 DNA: TGTGCCAGCAGTGACACAGGGCTGAACGCAGATACGCAGTATTTT.